This TCR beta chain is from a study of beta chain features in type 1 diabetes. Broader study findings: Shorter TCRB CDR3s, moderately but significantly so, were found in Type 1 diabetes patients in all four CD4+ subsets.

Only one heparinised blood draw was taken per donor, and its volume averaged around 100 mL. CD4+ naive, central memory, regulatory and stem cell-like memory subsets were isolated by sorting on CD45RO/CCR7/CD25/CD127/CD95/CD27. Trimming removed 5 bases from V and 4 bases from J; junction bases left unmatched: 12. This CDR3 is 16 amino acids long. Germline CDR1 and CDR2: LGHNT and FRNRAP. TCRB transcripts that were expressed got sequenced, as all of the isolated RNA had been reverse transcribed. Sequencing was performed with immunoSEQ multiplex PCR; in TCRdb, only in-frame clones are kept and a portion is missing. The repertoire holds some 360,000 clones, with around 20% as singletons. This clone was observed a few times. Its antigen is still unknown.

The receptor was derived from a woman between 18 and 29 years old in good health. Sequenced: naive CD4+ T cells from blood. The chain carries TRBV12-5 and TRBJ2-5; TRBD2 matches at 8 bases. DNA of the CDR3: TGTGCTAGTGGTCACGATCTGGGGACTAGTCGAGAGACCCAGTACTTC. Translating gives CASGHDLGTSRETQYF.